The TCR beta chain under discussion was sequenced for a study of T cell changes during pregnancy in multiple sclerosis. This CDR3 is built from 14 residues. Germline CDR1 reads SGHDT; CDR2 reads YYEEEE. V gave up 2 bases and J gave up 6 bases; unmatched junction bases: 4. The protocol was immunoSEQ multiplex PCR, while the TCRdb copy is restricted to in-frame clones and leaves out a portion. The sample contains some 60,000 clones, about 90% of which appear only once. This TCR derives from a female donor with multiple sclerosis, enrolled in a pregnancy study. Source: CD4+ T cells from peripheral blood mononuclear cells, taken in the first trimester of pregnancy. The chain is built from TRBV5-6 and TRBJ1-5; TRBD1 aligns across 8 bases. The CDR3 DNA reads as TGTGCCAGCAGCTTAGCAGGGGGCTTTCAGCCCCAGCATTTT. This translates into CASSLAGGFQPQHF.